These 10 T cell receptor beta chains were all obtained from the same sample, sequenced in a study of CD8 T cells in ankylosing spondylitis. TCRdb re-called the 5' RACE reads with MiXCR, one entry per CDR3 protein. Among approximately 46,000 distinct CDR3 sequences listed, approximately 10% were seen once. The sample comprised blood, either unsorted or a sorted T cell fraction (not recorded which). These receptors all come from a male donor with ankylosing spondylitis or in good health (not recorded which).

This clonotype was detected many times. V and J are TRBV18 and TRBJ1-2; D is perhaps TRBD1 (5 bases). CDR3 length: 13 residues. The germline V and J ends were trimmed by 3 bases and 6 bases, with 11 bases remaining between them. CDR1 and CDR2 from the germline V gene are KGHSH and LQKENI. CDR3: CASSPIGGDGYTF. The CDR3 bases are TGTGCCAGCTCACCGATTGGGGGAGATGGCTACACCTTC.

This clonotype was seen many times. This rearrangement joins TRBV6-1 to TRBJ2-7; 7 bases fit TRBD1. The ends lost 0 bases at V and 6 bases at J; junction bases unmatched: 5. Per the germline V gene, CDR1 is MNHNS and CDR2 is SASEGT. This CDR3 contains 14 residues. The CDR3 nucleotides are TGTGCCAGCAGTGAAGCTAGGGGGCCCCGCGAGCAGTACTTC. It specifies CASSEARGPREQYF.

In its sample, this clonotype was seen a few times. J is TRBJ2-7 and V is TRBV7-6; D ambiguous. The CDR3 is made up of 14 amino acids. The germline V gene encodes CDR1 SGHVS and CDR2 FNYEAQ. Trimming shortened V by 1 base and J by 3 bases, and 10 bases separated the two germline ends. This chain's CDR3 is CASSLGTLNYEQYF. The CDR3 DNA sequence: TGTGCCAGCAGCTTAGGAACACTGAACTACGAGCAGTACTTC. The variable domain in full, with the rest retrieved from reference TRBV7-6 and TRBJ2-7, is GAGVSQSPRYKVTKRGQDVALRCDPISGHVSLYWYRQALGQGPEFLTYFNYEAQQDKSGLPNDRFSAERPEGSISTLTIQRTEQRDSAMYRCASSLGTLNYEQYFGPGTRLTVT.

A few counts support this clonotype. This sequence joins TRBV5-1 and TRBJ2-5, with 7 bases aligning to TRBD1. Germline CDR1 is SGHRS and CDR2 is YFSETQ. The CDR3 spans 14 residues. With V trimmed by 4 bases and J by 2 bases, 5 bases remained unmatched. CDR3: CASSPGTVQETQYF. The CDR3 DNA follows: TGCGCCAGCAGCCCCGGGACAGTTCAAGAGACCCAGTACTTC.

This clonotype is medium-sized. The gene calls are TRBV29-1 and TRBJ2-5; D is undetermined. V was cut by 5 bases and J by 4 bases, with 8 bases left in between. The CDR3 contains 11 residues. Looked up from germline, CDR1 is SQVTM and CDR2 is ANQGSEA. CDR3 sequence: CSVLGLETQYF. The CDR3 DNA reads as TGCAGCGTTTTGGGATTAGAGACCCAGTACTTC. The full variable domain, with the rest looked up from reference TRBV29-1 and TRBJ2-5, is SAVISQKPSRDICQRGTSLTIQCQVDSQVTMMFWYRQQPGQSLTLIATANQGSEATYESGFVIDKFPISRPNLTFSTLTVSNMSPEDSSIYLCSVLGLETQYFGPGTRLLVL.

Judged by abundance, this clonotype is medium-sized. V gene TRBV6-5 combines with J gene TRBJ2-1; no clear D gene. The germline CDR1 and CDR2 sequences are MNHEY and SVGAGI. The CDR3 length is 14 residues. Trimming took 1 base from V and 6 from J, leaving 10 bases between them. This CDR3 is CASSYFFGVNEQFF. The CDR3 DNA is TGTGCCAGCAGTTACTTTTTCGGTGTCAATGAGCAGTTCTTC.

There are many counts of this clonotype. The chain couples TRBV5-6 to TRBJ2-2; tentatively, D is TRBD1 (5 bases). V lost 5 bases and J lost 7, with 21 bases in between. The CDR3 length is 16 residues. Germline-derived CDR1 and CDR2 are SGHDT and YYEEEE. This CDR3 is CASSPDRGWFGGELFF. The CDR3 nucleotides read TGTGCCAGCAGTCCAGACAGAGGATGGTTTGGCGGGGAGCTGTTTTTT.

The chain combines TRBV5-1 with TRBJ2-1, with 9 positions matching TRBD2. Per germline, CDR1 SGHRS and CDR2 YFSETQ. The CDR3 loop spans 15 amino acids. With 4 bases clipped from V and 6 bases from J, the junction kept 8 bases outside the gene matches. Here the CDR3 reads CASSISGGGGNEQFF. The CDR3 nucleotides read TGCGCCAGCAGCATTAGCGGGGGCGGGGGCAATGAGCAGTTCTTC.

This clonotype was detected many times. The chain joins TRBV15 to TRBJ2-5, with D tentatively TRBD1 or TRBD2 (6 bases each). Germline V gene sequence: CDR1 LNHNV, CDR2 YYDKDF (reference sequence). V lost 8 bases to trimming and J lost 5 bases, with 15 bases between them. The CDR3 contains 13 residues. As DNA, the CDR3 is TGTGCCACCGGACAGCGGGTGGAGGAGACCCAGTACTTC. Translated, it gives CATGQRVEETQYF.

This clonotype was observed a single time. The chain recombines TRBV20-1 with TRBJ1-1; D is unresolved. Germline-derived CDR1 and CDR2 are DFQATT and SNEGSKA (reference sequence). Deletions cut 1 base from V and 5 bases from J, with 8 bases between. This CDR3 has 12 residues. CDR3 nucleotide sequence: TGCAGTGCTAGAGTGGCCGGAACTGAAGCTTTCTTT. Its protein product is CSARVAGTEAFF.